Detailed here is one T cell receptor beta chain. It has no known antigen specificity. There are no base qualities to consult, and no much larger clone falls within one base. The data were taken from a study of cytomegalovirus exposure and HLA in healthy donors (dated by TCRdb to the late 2010s). About the study as a whole: In an earlier analysis of roughly 590 of the donors, around 290 Gb of sequence data and some 100 million unique TCR beta sequences from about 179 million T cells were reported. Class I and class II HLA loci were covered by the typing at four-digit resolution. The study profiled the T cell repertoires of about 640 subjects by immunosequencing and related them to cytomegalovirus serostatus. Of the roughly 400 genotyped donors, approximately 83% fell in the genetic ancestry cluster associated with self-reported Caucasian donors. On average, about 200,000 unique TCR beta nucleotide sequences were sequenced per donor among roughly 430 genotyped donors of the cohort, with roughly 18% of those sequences being non-productive. Donor age, sex, ethnicity and CMV serostatus were collected together with the repertoire data. About 280 gigabases of sequencing data and 91 million or so unique TCR sequences made up an early release that covered about 640 HLA-typed donors. An earlier analysis of several hundred of the donors applied high-throughput TCR beta sequencing to assess whether each TCR beta V gene segment acted as functional or pseudogenic. High-throughput TCR immunosequencing, statistical association of individual TCRs with disease status, and machine learning were combined to predict cytomegalovirus infection status. Roughly 5 DR-DQ haplotypes were handled as single units for association and clustering, since linkage in the cohort was strong. The number of typed donors differed by locus: about 620-640 for A, B, C, DRB1 and DQB1; 500 to 550 for DQA1; some 590 for DPA1; and roughly 470 for DPB1. To study patterns of TCR occurrence, a later analysis re-analyzed previously published TCR beta repertoires from 500 to 850 donors and added high-resolution HLA genotyping. The study was designed to test whether signatures of past pathogen exposure could be identified by cataloging public T cell receptors. Rather than drawing on any new phenotypic data, the later analysis identified candidate immune exposures from TCR beta sequences and the way those sequences occurred across donors. Along with the approximately 620-subject first cohort, a separate validation cohort of over 90 different subjects was used. All discovery cohort repertoires had been generated on a single sequencing platform. A later genetic analysis used genome-wide SNP genotypes for about 60% of the roughly 700 donors, treating that subset as a discovery cohort. Beyond this particular receptor, the publication reports: The authors suggested that the approach could potentially be extended to other disease states and immunological phenotypes. The cohort was sequenced for TCR beta chains only, and without alpha or paired-chain data the features that could be detected were limited. Because counts were too low, 15 to 20 rarely observed V segments, including chromosome 9 orphons, were excluded from the earlier analysis of roughly 580 of the donors. A group of highly shared sequence variants was considered likely to be a technical artifact of the sequencing pipeline. Because some donors lacked HLA typing at each locus, the association tests relied only on the typed subset. The study gave a list of some 150 TCR beta chains associated with cytomegalovirus. According to a later genetic analysis, donors in an Asian-associated ancestry cluster had fewer N-insertions in productive TCRs than the approximately 690-donor mean. According to a later analysis, parvovirus B19, influenza, CMV and Epstein-Barr virus appeared linked to several top co-occurrence clusters. Three of the identified cytomegalovirus-associated TCR beta chains were confirmed in vitro to be specific for cytomegalovirus antigens. Strong co-occurrence of HLA alleles, especially DR and DQ, made assigning TCR associations to individual alleles difficult. According to a later analysis, TCR association rates differed among HLA loci, with DRB1 alleles showing the most associated TCRs and HLA-C alleles showing the fewest. In a later analysis, HLA-associated TCR beta chains showed more clonal expansion and lower generation probabilities than non-associated chains that were equally common. In a later analysis, about 16,000 TCR beta sequences were associated with specific HLA alleles at a false discovery rate of 0.05. A further reported finding was that TCR beta sequences accurately predicted the HLA-A and HLA-B alleles for most subjects in the first cohort. CMV serostatus was the only immune exposure information available for the cohort. Roughly uniform sequencing depth across donors was assumed in presence/absence analyses, although this assumption may not hold. An earlier analysis of 450 to 750 of the donors showed that most TCR beta V segments appeared in productive rearrangements either about 87% or about 30% of the time, which broadly matched IMGT annotations. A later genetic analysis associated a missense DCLRE1C variant with V-gene and J-gene trimming of TCR beta chains, and an independent cohort replicated the association. While some public TCRs were present in many individuals, most TCR sequences turned up only very rarely across donors. Some IMGT-functional V segments, including TRBV6-2 and TRBV6-3, could not be distinguished by the 87-base-pair reads and were therefore excluded. The classifier was reported to diagnose cytomegalovirus status with high specificity and sensitivity in both the original cohort and the validation cohort. Most CMV-associated TCR beta chains appeared to be HLA-restricted in a later analysis, and the HLA associations seemed to be driven largely by CMV exposure. Correlated functional status among segregating V segments might be attributable to linkage disequilibrium, but an unknown experimental factor could not be ruled out.

Libraries were prepared through the immunoSEQ multiplex PCR assay. For the multiplex PCR, a mixture combining 60 forward primers for TCR Vbeta segments and 13 reverse primers for TCR Jbeta segments was used. The CDR3 region of rearranged TCR beta genes was amplified from genomic DNA with a multiplex PCR assay. On the Illumina HiSeq System, the amplified TCR beta libraries were sequenced as 87-base-pair reads. Per the authors' processing: A later analysis counted about 80 million unique TCR beta chains across the 666 repertoires, and about 10 million of these chains were shared by at least two donors. Raw reads were error-corrected and collapsed into unique sequences with a nearest-neighbor algorithm that merged closely related sequences to remove PCR and sequencing errors. CDR3 sequences were aligned to IMGT reference sequences to assign V, D and J gene segments. For a sequence to be retained, a match of at least six nucleotides to both a V gene segment and a J gene segment was required. Rearrangements were classified as productive when the CDR3 lacked stop codons and remained in frame with V and J, and all other rearrangements were classified as non-productive. Following IMGT convention, CDR3 was defined as the stretch from the second conserved V-encoded cysteine up to the conserved J-encoded phenylalanine. Sequences without an unambiguous match to a single V gene segment were excluded from the earlier analysis of approximately 560 of the donors. An earlier analysis of almost 600 of the donors classified V segments as functional when productive rearrangements were above 56.7% and as segregating when the standard deviation between donors was above 5%. A statistical classification framework was built for diagnosing cytomegalovirus status from the catalog of TCR beta chain sequences. V and J gene assignment, in a later analysis, came from comparing TCR nucleotide sequences with IMGT/GENE-DB human TR gene sequences. Using the TCRdist pipeline, a later analysis assigned CDR3 sequences along with most-parsimonious VDJ recombination scenarios. In a later analysis, every TCR beta chain was defined by the combination of its CDR3 amino acid sequence and its V-gene family, and reads without a unique V-gene family were dropped. A later analysis removed 500 to 600 highly shared, low-generation-probability nucleotide sequences to deal with suspected cross-contamination and a sequencing artifact. In a later analysis, a clonal expansion index was calculated for each public chain from normalized within-repertoire ranks of inferred template counts. Generation probabilities in a later analysis came from a VDJ recombination model fitted to out-of-frame rearrangements, and those results were checked against IGoR. In a later analysis, hypergeometric tests were used to score TCR-TCR, TCR-HLA and TCR-CMV co-occurrence, with a repertoire-size bias correction applied to TCR pairs. In a later analysis, false discovery rates were estimated by permuting HLA or CMV assignments 20 times. In a later analysis, co-occurring TCRs were grouped using DBSCAN, with TCRdist sequence similarity added in when clustering inside HLA-allele-positive subsets. For co-occurrence clustering, repertoires with fewer than 30,000 or more than 120,000 public chains were excluded, along with a handful of repertoires with anomalous nucleotide sharing. This immuneACCESS table, as held by TCRdb, lists in-frame sequences with V and J called but not all clones. Of the missing ones, under half trace to an unresolved V gene in checked studies; the others have no known cause. The V and J calls and clone size come from that table; D and trimming were worked out from the DNA. This sample gives 210,000 or so clones in total; around 78% of them show up just once. The ten largest clones represent about 0.47% of the sample.

The cohort was made up of approximately 700 healthy bone marrow donors. Cohort members were all nominally healthy when sampled, although unrecorded immune exposures were likely present. The donor was CMV seronegative and belonged to the group of over 300 seronegative cohort members. Each donor provided a peripheral blood sample, and peripheral blood mononuclear cells were used for TCR beta sequencing. The Qiagen DNeasy Blood Extraction Kit was used to extract genomic DNA from the blood cell samples. The germline V gene provides CDR1 SGDLS and CDR2 YYNGEE. Taken from cysteine to phenylalanine, the CDR3 has 17 residues. The only DNA kept is the CDR3, 51 bases in frame from the first base. The trim is 3 bases for V and 7 bases for J, with a gap of 25 bases between the germline ends.

The sequenced material came from PBMCs. The receptor's source is a boy younger than 18 in good health and CMV-seronegative. The V and J segments used are TRBV9 and TRBJ2-5; matching of 7 bases hints at TRBD1 as the D gene. The DNA sequence is TGTGCCAGCAGCGCGGTTCAGGGGGGAGCCGCGGATGTGACCCAGTACTTC. Its coded protein is CASSAVQGGAADVTQYF.